The 5 T cell receptor beta chains given below trace back to one sample, sequenced in a study of control samples from healthy donors and cancer patients. Sequenced by immunoSEQ multiplex PCR; TCRdb stores in-frame clones only, minus some. The table lists 45,000 to 70,000 clones, approximately 90% of them singletons. The sample consisted of PBMCs. The receptors originated from a man aged 30-40 years with colorectal cancer.

This clone was observed a handful of times. The chain joins TRBV30 to TRBJ2-4; possible D gene TRBD1, 6 bases. Germline CDR1 GTSNPN, CDR2 SVGIG (reference sequence). Between the trimmed V and J ends, which lost 2 bases and 0 bases, there was a span of 26 bases. The CDR3 contains 20 residues. The CDR3 spells CAWSPLTPGHLTLAKNIQYF. In nucleotides, the CDR3 is TGTGCCTGGAGTCCACTTACCCCGGGACACCTGACCTTAGCCAAAAACATTCAGTACTTC. The full variable domain, its missing parts supplied by reference TRBV30 and TRBJ2-4, is SQTIHQWPATLVQPVGSPLSLECTVEGTSNPNLYWYRQAAGRGLQLLFYSVGIGQISSEVPQNLSASRPQDRQFILSSKKLLLSDSGFYLCAWSPLTPGHLTLAKNIQYFGAGTRLSVL.

The chain joins TRBV5-4 to TRBJ2-1; no firm D call. The CDR3 is 13 residues long. The germline CDR1 and CDR2 sequences are SGHNT and YYREEE (reference sequence). The ends were cut back, 0 bases at V and 7 bases at J, with 8 bases in the middle. The DNA for the CDR3 is TGTGCCAGCAGCTTGGGGGTGCCAAATGAGCAGTTCTTC. Translation gives CASSLGVPNEQFF.

CDR3 loop: CASSSSGNPSYNSPLHF. CDR3 bases: TGTGCCAGCAGCTCCTCAGGGAATCCCTCCTATAATTCACCCCTCCACTTT. The genes are TRBV5-4 and TRBJ1-6; D might be TRBD1 (5 bases). V was pared by 3 bases and J by 0 bases, with 13 bases between. Germline V CDR1 and CDR2: SGHNT, YYREEE (reference sequence). There are 17 residues in the CDR3.

J is TRBJ1-1 and V is TRBV12-5; TRBD1 matches 7 bases. The CDR3 runs to 11 residues. The germline V gene has CDR1 LGHNT and CDR2 FRNRAP. With V trimmed by 8 bases and J by 11 bases, 8 bases remained unmatched. The CDR3 sequence is CASTGAVDAFF. CDR3 coding DNA: TGTGCTAGTACAGGGGCCGTGGATGCTTTCTTT.

The chain recombines TRBV5-1 with TRBJ2-1, with D possibly matching TRBD1 (6 bases). Trimming cost V 0 bases and J 9 bases, with 16 bases left between them. The CDR3 consists of 15 residues. Germline V lookup: CDR1 SGHRS, CDR2 YFSETQ. The CDR3, as DNA: TGCGCCAGCAGCTTGGTAAGAGGGGGTAGGCTTGAGCAGTTCTTC. Its translation is CASSLVRGGRLEQFF.